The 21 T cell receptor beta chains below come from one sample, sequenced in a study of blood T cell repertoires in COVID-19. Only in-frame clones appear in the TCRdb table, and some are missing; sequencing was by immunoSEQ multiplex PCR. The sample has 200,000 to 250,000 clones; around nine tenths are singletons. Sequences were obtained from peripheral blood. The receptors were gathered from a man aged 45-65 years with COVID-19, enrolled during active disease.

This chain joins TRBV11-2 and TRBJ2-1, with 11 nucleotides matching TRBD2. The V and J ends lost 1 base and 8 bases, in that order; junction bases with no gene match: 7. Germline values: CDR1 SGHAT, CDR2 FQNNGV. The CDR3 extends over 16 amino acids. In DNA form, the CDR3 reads TGTGCCAGCAGCTTAGGCCTAGCGGGAGGACCCGATGAGCAGTTCTTC. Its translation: CASSLGLAGGPDEQFF.

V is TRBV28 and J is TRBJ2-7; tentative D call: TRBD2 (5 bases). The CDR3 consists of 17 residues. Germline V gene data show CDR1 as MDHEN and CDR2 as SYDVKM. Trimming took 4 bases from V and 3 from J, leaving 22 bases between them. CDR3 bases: TGTGCCAGCAGTTCGACCCGCGGGCCAATTCTTCGCTACGAGCAGTACTTC. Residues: CASSSTRGPILRYEQYF.

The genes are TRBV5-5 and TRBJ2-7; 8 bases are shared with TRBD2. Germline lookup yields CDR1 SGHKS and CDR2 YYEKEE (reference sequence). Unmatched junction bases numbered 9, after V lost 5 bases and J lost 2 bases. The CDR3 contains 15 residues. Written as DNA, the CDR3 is TGTGCCAGCAGTTCCCCCGGGAGGGCAACCTACGAGCAGTACTTC. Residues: CASSSPGRATYEQYF.

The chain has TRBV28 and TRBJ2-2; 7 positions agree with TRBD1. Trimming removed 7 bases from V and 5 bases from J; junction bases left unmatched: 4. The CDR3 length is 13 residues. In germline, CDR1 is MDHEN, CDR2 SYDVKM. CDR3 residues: CASIQGETGELFF. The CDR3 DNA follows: TGTGCCAGCATTCAGGGGGAAACCGGGGAGCTGTTTTTT.

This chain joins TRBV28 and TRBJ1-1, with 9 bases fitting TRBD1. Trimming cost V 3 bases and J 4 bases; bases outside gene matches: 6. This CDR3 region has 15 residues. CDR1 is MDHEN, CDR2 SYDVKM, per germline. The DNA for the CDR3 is TGTGCCAGCAGTTTGGGAACAGGGGGCGCCACTGAAGCTTTCTTT. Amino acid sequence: CASSLGTGGATEAFF.

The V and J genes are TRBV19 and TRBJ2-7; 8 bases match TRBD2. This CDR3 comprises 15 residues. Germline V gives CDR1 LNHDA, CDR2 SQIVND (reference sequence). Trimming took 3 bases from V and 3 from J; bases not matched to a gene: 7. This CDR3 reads CASSIQLAVLYEQYF. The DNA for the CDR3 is TGTGCCAGTAGTATTCAACTAGCGGTGCTCTACGAGCAGTACTTC.

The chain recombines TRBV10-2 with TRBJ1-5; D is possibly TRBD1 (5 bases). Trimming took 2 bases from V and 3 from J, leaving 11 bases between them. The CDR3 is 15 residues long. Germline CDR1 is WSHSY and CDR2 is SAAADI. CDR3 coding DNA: TGCGCCAGCAGTGAGCAACGACAGTACAATCAGCCCCAGCATTTT. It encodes CASSEQRQYNQPQHF.

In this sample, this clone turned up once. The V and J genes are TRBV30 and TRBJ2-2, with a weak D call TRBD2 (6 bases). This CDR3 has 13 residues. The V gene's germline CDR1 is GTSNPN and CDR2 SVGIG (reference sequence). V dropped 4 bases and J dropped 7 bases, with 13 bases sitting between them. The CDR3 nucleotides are TGTGCCTGGACATCCGGGAGCGGCGGGGAGCTGTTTTTT. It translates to CAWTSGSGGELFF.

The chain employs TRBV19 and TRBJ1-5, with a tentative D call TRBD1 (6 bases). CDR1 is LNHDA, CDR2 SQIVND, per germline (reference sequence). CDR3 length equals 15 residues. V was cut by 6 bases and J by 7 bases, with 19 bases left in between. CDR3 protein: CASRDSGRGSQPQHF. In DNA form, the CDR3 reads TGTGCCAGTAGGGACAGTGGTCGGGGCAGCCAGCCCCAGCATTTT.

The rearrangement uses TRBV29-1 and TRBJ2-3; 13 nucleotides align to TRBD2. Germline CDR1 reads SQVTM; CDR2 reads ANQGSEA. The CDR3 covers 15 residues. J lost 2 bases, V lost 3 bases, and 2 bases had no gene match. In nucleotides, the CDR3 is TGCAGCGTTGACGGACTAGCGGGAGACACAGATACGCAGTATTTT. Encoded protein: CSVDGLAGDTDTQYF.

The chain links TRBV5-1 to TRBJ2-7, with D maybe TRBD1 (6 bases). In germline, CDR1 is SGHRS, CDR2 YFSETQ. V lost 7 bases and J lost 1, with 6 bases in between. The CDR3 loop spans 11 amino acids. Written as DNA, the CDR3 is TGCGCCAGCCAGGGGTCCTACGAGCAGTACTTC. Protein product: CASQGSYEQYF.

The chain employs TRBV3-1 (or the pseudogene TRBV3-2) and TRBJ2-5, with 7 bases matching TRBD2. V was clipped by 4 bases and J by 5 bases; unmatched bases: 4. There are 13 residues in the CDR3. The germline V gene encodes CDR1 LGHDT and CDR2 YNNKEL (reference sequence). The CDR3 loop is CASSPLGGETQYF. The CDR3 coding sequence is TGTGCCAGCAGCCCCTTGGGGGGGGAGACCCAGTACTTC.

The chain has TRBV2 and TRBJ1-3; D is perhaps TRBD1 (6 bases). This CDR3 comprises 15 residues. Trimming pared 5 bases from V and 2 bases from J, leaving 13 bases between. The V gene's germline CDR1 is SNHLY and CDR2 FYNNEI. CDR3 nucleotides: TGTGCCAGCAGTTACTCGACAGGAACTGGAAACACCATATATTTT. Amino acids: CASSYSTGTGNTIYF.

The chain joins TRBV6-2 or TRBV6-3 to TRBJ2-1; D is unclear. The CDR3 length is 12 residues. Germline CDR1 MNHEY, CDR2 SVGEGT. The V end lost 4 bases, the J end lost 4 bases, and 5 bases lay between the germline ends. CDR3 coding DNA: TGTGCCAGCAGTTCCCTTTACAATGAGCAGTTCTTC. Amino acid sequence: CASSSLYNEQFF.

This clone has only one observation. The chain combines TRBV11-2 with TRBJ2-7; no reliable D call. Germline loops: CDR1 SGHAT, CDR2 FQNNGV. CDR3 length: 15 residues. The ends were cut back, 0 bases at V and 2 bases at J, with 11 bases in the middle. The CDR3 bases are TGTGCCAGCAGCTTAGATCACAGTATCCCCTACGAGCAGTACTTC. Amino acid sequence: CASSLDHSIPYEQYF.

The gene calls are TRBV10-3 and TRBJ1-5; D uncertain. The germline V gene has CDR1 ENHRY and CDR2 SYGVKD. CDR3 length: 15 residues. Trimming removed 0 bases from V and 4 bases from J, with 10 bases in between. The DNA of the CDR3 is TGTGCCATCAGTGAGTCTCGCGGAGATAATCAGCCCCAGCATTTT. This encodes CAISESRGDNQPQHF.

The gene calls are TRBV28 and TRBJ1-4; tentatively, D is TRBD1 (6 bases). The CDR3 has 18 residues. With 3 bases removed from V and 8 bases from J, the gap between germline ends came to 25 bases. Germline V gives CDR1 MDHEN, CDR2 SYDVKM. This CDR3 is CASSFPGHATLVGEKLFF. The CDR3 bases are TGTGCCAGCAGTTTTCCGGGACACGCAACCCTGGTAGGCGAAAAACTGTTTTTT.

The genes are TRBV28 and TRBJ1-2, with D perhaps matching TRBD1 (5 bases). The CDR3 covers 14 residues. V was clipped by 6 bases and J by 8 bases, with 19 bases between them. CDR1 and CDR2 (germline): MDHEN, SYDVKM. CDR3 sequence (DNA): TGTGCCAGCAGAAGTGACAGCTCGCCGAGGGGCTACACCTTC. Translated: CASRSDSSPRGYTF.

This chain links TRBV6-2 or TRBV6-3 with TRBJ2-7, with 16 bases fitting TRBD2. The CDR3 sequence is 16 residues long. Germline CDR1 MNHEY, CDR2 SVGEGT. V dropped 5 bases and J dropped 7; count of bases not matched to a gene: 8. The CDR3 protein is CASSTGLAGGGHEQYF. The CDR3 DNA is TGTGCCAGCAGTACGGGACTAGCGGGAGGGGGGCATGAGCAGTACTTC.

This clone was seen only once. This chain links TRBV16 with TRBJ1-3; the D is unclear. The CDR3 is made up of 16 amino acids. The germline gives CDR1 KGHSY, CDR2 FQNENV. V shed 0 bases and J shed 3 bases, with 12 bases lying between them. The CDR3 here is CASSQSGGSYGNTIYF. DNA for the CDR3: TGTGCCAGCAGCCAATCGGGAGGGTCGTATGGAAACACCATATATTTT. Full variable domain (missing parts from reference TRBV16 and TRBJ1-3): GEEVAQTPKHLVRGEGQKAKLYCAPIKGHSYVFWYQQVLKNEFKFLISFQNENVFDETGMPKERFSAKCLPNSPCSLEIQATKLEDSAVYFCASSQSGGSYGNTIYFGEGSWLTVV.

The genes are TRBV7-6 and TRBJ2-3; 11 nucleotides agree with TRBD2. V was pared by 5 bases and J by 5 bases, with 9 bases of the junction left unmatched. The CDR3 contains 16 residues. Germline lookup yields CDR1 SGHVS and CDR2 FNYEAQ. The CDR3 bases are TGTGCCAGCAGCCAAGGGACTAGCGGCCCGCTAGATACGCAGTATTTT. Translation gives CASSQGTSGPLDTQYF.